The T cell receptor beta chain described here comes from a study of cytomegalovirus exposure and HLA in healthy donors. Study-wide results and caveats: The availability of immune exposure information extended only to CMV serostatus.

Vbeta (60) and Jbeta (13) primers were used in the PCR. Clones were sequenced by immunoSEQ multiplex PCR, and TCRdb holds only the in-frame ones, with some missing. The sample consists of about 120,000 clones, about four fifths of them appearing once. As for this clone: The antigen remains undetermined.

The CDR3 covers 14 residues. The germline CDR1 and CDR2 sequences are SGHTS and YDEGEE. Trimming pared 0 bases from V and 4 bases from J, leaving 8 bases between. This rearrangement joins TRBV5-8 to TRBJ1-5; unclear D gene. This TCR was sampled from a woman aged 18-35 years in good health and CMV-seronegative. The sample taken for sequencing was PBMCs. CDR3: CASSLVTWNQPQHF. In nucleotides, the CDR3 is TGTGCCAGCAGCTTGGTTACTTGGAATCAGCCCCAGCATTTT.